This TCR beta chain was sequenced during a study of blood T cell repertoires in COVID-19. Study as a whole: Donors of Cohort 3 who recovered were those that had two negative PCRs, clearance, or symptom resolution. The cDNA or gDNA used as material had been derived from T cells, B-cell-depleted T cells, or PBMCs.

Assay used: immunoSEQ multiplex PCR; TCRdb lists only in-frame clones, some missing. This table holds under 150,000 clones, 75% to 90% found once. The clonotype comes from a man aged 50 or older in a cohort exposed to, infected with or recovered from COVID-19 (not recorded which). The specimen sequenced was PBMCs or T cells enriched from blood (not recorded which).

DNA of the CDR3: TGTGCCAGCTCTGACAGGGACTCCTACAATGAGCAGTTCTTC. It encodes CASSDRDSYNEQFF. The J gene is TRBJ2-1, the V gene TRBV27; 7 nucleotides line up with TRBD1. V dropped 8 bases and J dropped 0; count of bases not matched to a gene: 4. Germline lookup yields CDR1 MNHEY and CDR2 SMNVEV (reference sequence). The CDR3 spans 14 residues.